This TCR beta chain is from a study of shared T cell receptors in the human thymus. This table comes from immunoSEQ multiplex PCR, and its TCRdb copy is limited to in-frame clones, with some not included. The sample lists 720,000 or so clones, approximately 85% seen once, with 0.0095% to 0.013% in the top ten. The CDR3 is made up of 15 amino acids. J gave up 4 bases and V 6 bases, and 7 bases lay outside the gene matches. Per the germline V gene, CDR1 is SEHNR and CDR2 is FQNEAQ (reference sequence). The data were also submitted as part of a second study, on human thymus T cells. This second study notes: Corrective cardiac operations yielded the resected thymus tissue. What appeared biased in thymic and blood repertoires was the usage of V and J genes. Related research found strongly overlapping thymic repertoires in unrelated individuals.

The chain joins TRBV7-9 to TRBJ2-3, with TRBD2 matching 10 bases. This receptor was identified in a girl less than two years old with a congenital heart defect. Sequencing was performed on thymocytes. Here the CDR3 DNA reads TGTGCCAGCAGTGATAGCGGGGGGCCCCCAGATACGCAGTATTTT. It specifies CASSDSGGPPDTQYF.